Below are 28 T cell receptor beta chains sequenced from a single sample in a study of T cell responses to AZD1222 COVID-19 vaccine. Assay used: immunoSEQ multiplex PCR; TCRdb lists only in-frame clones, some missing. The sample lists 110,000 or so clones; approximately 91% were seen once. Material: peripheral blood, obtained on day 0 of AZD1222 vaccination. These receptors came from an adult in good health.

The genes are TRBV9 and TRBJ2-2; 9 bases line up with TRBD1. Germline values: CDR1 SGDLS, CDR2 YYNGEE. The length of the CDR3 is 16 residues. J lost 4 bases, V lost 4 bases, and 8 bases had no gene match. The CDR3 nucleotides are TGTGCCAGCAGCCCCCGGGGACAGGGAAGCACCGGGGAGCTGTTTTTT. The encoded protein is CASSPRGQGSTGELFF.

V is TRBV6-5 and J is TRBJ2-5; D is possibly TRBD2 (5 bases). This CDR3 region has 14 residues. Germline assignment: CDR1 MNHEY and CDR2 SVGAGI. The V end was cut by 6 bases, the J end by 1 base, with 12 bases between. In DNA, the CDR3 is TGTGCCAGCAGCCAGAGGGCGATCCAAGAGACCCAGTACTTC. Its protein is CASSQRAIQETQYF.

As DNA, the CDR3 is TGTGCTAGTGGTTTGGTAACTACGGGGGGAGGGACTGAAGCTTTCTTT. It translates to CASGLVTTGGGTEAFF. J is TRBJ1-1 and V is TRBV12-5, with D possibly being TRBD1 (5 bases). The CDR3 consists of 16 residues. CDR1 is LGHNT and CDR2 is FRNRAP in the germline V gene. V gave up 0 bases and J gave up 5 bases, with 16 bases separating them.

The chain uses TRBV19 and TRBJ1-1; no clear D gene. CDR1 and CDR2 (germline): LNHDA, SQIVND (reference sequence). V gave up 5 bases and J gave up 8 bases, with 12 bases separating them. The CDR3 sequence is 12 residues long. Here the CDR3 reads CASSPRHLEAFF. CDR3 bases: TGTGCCAGTAGTCCTAGACACCTCGAAGCTTTCTTT.

V and J are TRBV7-9 and TRBJ1-5; D not certain. V was clipped by 3 bases and J by 2 bases, with 11 bases between them. CDR1 and CDR2 (germline): SEHNR, FQNEAQ (reference sequence). The CDR3 runs 15 residues. Here the CDR3 reads CASSFGEVGNQPQHF. CDR3 nucleotide sequence: TGTGCCAGCAGCTTCGGGGAGGTCGGCAATCAGCCCCAGCATTTT.

The chain uses TRBV6-2 or TRBV6-3 and TRBJ2-5, with TRBD1 matching over 11 bases. Trimming took 4 bases from V and 4 from J; bases not matched to a gene: 5. The CDR3 is 15 residues long. CDR1 and CDR2 from the germline V gene are MNHEY and SVGEGT. The CDR3 reads CASSLGQGAGETQYF. CDR3 DNA sequence: TGTGCCAGCAGTTTAGGACAGGGGGCGGGAGAGACCCAGTACTTC.

Concerning this clone: Distinct nucleotide sequences in the sample also encode this CDR3. The CDR3 sequence is CASRGDNYGYTF. Here the CDR3 DNA reads TGTGCCAGCAGGGGAGATAACTATGGCTACACCTTC. The chain has TRBV2 and TRBJ1-2; D is unclear. Trimming left V 6 bases short and J 1 base short, with 6 bases between. This CDR3 comprises 12 residues. CDR1 SNHLY and CDR2 FYNNEI come from the germline V gene.

The chain has TRBV19 and TRBJ2-5; 7 positions match TRBD2. CDR1 is LNHDA and CDR2 is SQIVND in the germline V gene (reference sequence). Unmatched junction bases numbered 8, after V lost 3 bases and J lost 4 bases. The CDR3 is 15 residues long. Written as DNA, the CDR3 is TGTGCCAGTAGTATCGGTGGGGGGGGGTCAGAGACCCAGTACTTC. As protein: CASSIGGGGSETQYF.

V usage is TRBV5-4 and J usage is TRBJ2-1; no clear D. V was pared by 0 bases and J by 5 bases, with 3 bases between. Germline V gene lookup returns CDR1 SGHNT and CDR2 YYREEE (reference sequence). The CDR3 totals 12 residues. The CDR3 coding sequence is TGTGCCAGCAGCTTGGGGGACAATGAGCAGTTCTTC. Translating gives CASSLGDNEQFF. Using reference TRBV5-4 and TRBJ2-1 for the parts outside the CDR3, the full variable domain is ETGVTQSPTHLIKTRGQQVTLRCSSQSGHNTVSWYQQALGQGPQFIFQYYREEENGRGNFPPRFSGLQFPNYSSELNVNALELDDSALYLCASSLGDNEQFFGPGTRLTVL.

J is TRBJ2-1 and V is TRBV4-3, with TRBD1 as a possible D gene (5 bases). This CDR3 region has 15 residues. Germline V gene lookup returns CDR1 LGHNA and CDR2 YSLEER. V was clipped by 0 bases and J by 5 bases, with 11 bases between them. The CDR3 region has the DNA TGCGCCAGCAGCCAAGACAGGGCCCTTAACAATGAGCAGTTCTTC. Protein: CASSQDRALNNEQFF.

The V gene is TRBV5-1, the J gene TRBJ1-2; possibly TRBD1 for D (6 bases). Germline V CDR1 and CDR2: SGHRS, YFSETQ. There are 15 residues in the CDR3. V shed 4 bases and J shed 4 bases, with 17 bases lying between them. The chain's CDR3 is CASSISGDFFYGYTF. The CDR3 DNA sequence: TGCGCCAGCAGCATTTCAGGGGATTTCTTCTATGGCTACACCTTC.

The chain has TRBV30 and TRBJ1-4, with D hard to call. Germline CDR1 is GTSNPN and CDR2 is SVGIG (reference sequence). The CDR3 contains 12 residues. V was shortened by 2 bases and J by 8 bases, with 9 bases between the two germline ends. For the CDR3, the DNA is TGTGCCTGGAGTCATATAAAGGAAAAACTGTTTTTT. Translated: CAWSHIKEKLFF.

The chain couples TRBV10-3 to TRBJ1-2; D may be TRBD1 (5 bases). Germline-derived CDR1 and CDR2 are ENHRY and SYGVKD. Trimming removed 7 bases from V and 0 bases from J, with 15 bases in between. The CDR3 is made up of 15 amino acids. CDR3 amino acids: CAITTTQDPNYGYTF. The CDR3 DNA sequence: TGTGCCATCACCACTACACAGGACCCTAACTATGGCTACACCTTC.

This clone was seen a handful of times. The V and J genes are TRBV24-1 and TRBJ2-1, with D possibly being TRBD1 or TRBD2 (6 bases each). V lost 10 bases and J 10 bases, leaving 19 bases between the germline ends. The CDR3 has 13 amino acids. Looked up from germline, CDR1 is KGHDR and CDR2 is SFDVKD. CDR3 DNA sequence: TGTGCCACTTCGGGGGCCTCCCGGAAGGAGCAGTTCTTC. Encoded protein: CATSGASRKEQFF.

The rearrangement uses TRBV18 and TRBJ2-1; 9 bases are a match to TRBD2. This CDR3 comprises 16 residues. Germline assignment: CDR1 KGHSH and CDR2 LQKENI. The trim removed 2 bases at V and 6 bases at J, leaving 8 bases unmatched. This CDR3 reads CASSPAGLAGPNEQFF. The CDR3 coding sequence is TGTGCCAGCTCACCAGCAGGCCTAGCGGGACCCAATGAGCAGTTCTTC.

V is TRBV6-5 and J is TRBJ1-4, with a weak D call TRBD1 (5 bases). Germline V gene lookup returns CDR1 MNHEY and CDR2 SVGAGI. The CDR3 is 13 amino acids. The V end lost 2 bases, the J end lost 10 bases, and 11 bases lay between the germline ends. This CDR3 reads CASSYVREGKLFF. DNA of the CDR3: TGTGCCAGCAGTTACGTCAGGGAGGGAAAACTGTTTTTT.

This sequence joins TRBV18 and TRBJ1-6, with D perhaps TRBD1 (5 bases). Germline CDR1 and CDR2: KGHSH and LQKENI. The CDR3 totals 16 residues. Trimming shortened V by 2 bases and J by 9 bases, and 17 bases separated the two germline ends. The CDR3 DNA reads TGTGCCAGCTCACCAGAACAGGCAGGGCAGGGTTCACCCCTCCACTTT. Translated, it gives CASSPEQAGQGSPLHF.

The J gene is TRBJ2-1, the V gene TRBV3-1 (or the pseudogene TRBV3-2); no definite D call. This CDR3 has 15 residues. The germline V and J ends were trimmed by 3 bases and 9 bases, with 18 bases remaining between them. Germline values: CDR1 LGHDT, CDR2 YNNKEL (reference sequence). The CDR3 is CASSQDETLQAEQFF. CDR3 coding DNA: TGTGCCAGCAGCCAGGACGAAACCCTCCAAGCTGAGCAGTTCTTC.

To note about this clone: This same CDR3 is encoded by further DNA sequences in the sample. CDR3 in amino acids: CASSPGGNTEAFF. CDR3 coding DNA: TGTGCCAGCTCACCCGGGGGGAACACTGAAGCTTTCTTT. The chain couples TRBV18 to TRBJ1-1; D is possibly TRBD1 (5 bases). The CDR3 sequence is 13 residues long. Germline values: CDR1 KGHSH, CDR2 LQKENI. V was shortened by 3 bases and J by 1 base, with 6 bases between the two germline ends. The full variable domain, completed using reference TRBV18 and TRBJ1-1, is NAGVMQNPRHLVRRRGQEARLRCSPMKGHSHVYWYRQLPEEGLKFMVYLQKENIIDESGMPKERFSAEFPKEGPSILRIQQVVRGDSAAYFCASSPGGNTEAFFGQGTRLTVV.

The gene calls are TRBV24-1 and TRBJ2-1; D is ambiguous. The CDR3 runs to 12 residues. V lost 3 bases and J 9 bases, leaving 8 bases between the germline ends. CDR1 and CDR2 from the germline V gene are KGHDR and SFDVKD. DNA for the CDR3: TGTGCCACCAGTGATGTTGTAGGTGAGCAGTTCTTC. As protein: CATSDVVGEQFF.

This sequence joins TRBV9 and TRBJ1-2; 8 bases match TRBD1. The ends lost 5 bases at V and 5 bases at J; junction bases unmatched: 11. CDR3 size: 15 residues. The germline V gene encodes CDR1 SGDLS and CDR2 YYNGEE. This chain's CDR3 is CASSYTGGNRYGYTF. The CDR3 region has the DNA TGTGCCAGCAGTTATACAGGGGGAAATAGGTATGGCTACACCTTC.

The chain recombines TRBV5-6 with TRBJ1-1; unclear D gene. Germline-derived CDR1 and CDR2 are SGHDT and YYEEEE. Deletions cut 0 bases from V and 0 bases from J, with 6 bases between. The CDR3 extends over 14 amino acids. CDR3 region: CASSLAGMNTEAFF. The DNA for the CDR3 is TGTGCCAGCAGCTTGGCCGGGATGAACACTGAAGCTTTCTTT. Combining the CDR3 with reference TRBV5-6 and TRBJ1-1 gives the whole variable domain DAGVTQSPTHLIKTRGQQVTLRCSPKSGHDTVSWYQQALGQGPQFIFQYYEEEERQRGNFPDRFSGHQFPNYSSELNVNALLLGDSALYLCASSLAGMNTEAFFGQGTRLTVV.

The gene calls are TRBV10-3 and TRBJ2-7; no reliable D call. This CDR3 contains 12 residues. Per germline, CDR1 ENHRY and CDR2 SYGVKD. Between the trimmed V and J ends, which lost 3 bases and 2 bases, there was a span of 5 bases. CDR3 residues: CAISDGAYEQYF. CDR3 bases: TGTGCCATCAGTGACGGAGCCTACGAGCAGTACTTC.

This chain's CDR3 is CASRKRLETTEAFF. The CDR3 coding sequence is TGCGCCAGCAGAAAGCGGCTAGAAACCACTGAAGCTTTCTTT. The chain is built from TRBV5-1 and TRBJ1-1; the D is unclear. Germline CDR1 and CDR2: SGHRS and YFSETQ. Trimming shortened V by 5 bases and J by 4 bases, and 15 bases separated the two germline ends. The CDR3 runs 14 residues.

The J gene is TRBJ2-5, the V gene TRBV5-1; 8 bases line up with TRBD1. In germline, CDR1 is SGHRS, CDR2 YFSETQ. The V segment lost 2 bases and the J segment 4 bases; nucleotides outside the gene matches: 4. This CDR3 has 14 amino acids. This chain's CDR3 is CASSFQGAGETQYF. The CDR3, as DNA: TGCGCCAGCAGCTTCCAGGGGGCTGGAGAGACCCAGTACTTC. The full variable domain, completed using reference TRBV5-1 and TRBJ2-5, is KAGVTQTPRYLIKTRGQQVTLSCSPISGHRSVSWYQQTPGQGLQFLFEYFSETQRNKGNFPGRFSGRQFSNSRSEMNVSTLELGDSALYLCASSFQGAGETQYFGPGTRLLVL.

The V and J genes are TRBV24-1 and TRBJ2-2; D remains unclear. This CDR3 has 17 residues. Trimming cost V 9 bases and J 1 base, with 20 bases left between them. Germline V gene data show CDR1 as KGHDR and CDR2 as SFDVKD. The CDR3, as DNA: TGTGCCACCGCTGGCAAGACCCTCTTAGAGAACACCGGGGAGCTGTTTTTT. This codes for CATAGKTLLENTGELFF.

The CDR3 region is CASSVTPMNTEAFF. The CDR3 DNA reads as TGTGCCAGCAGCGTTACACCCATGAACACTGAAGCTTTCTTT. The rearrangement links TRBV9 to TRBJ1-1; D is undetermined. CDR1 is SGDLS and CDR2 is YYNGEE in the germline V gene. This CDR3 is built from 14 residues. V lost 2 bases, J lost 0 bases, and 8 bases lay in between.

This chain links TRBV4-1 with TRBJ2-7, with TRBD2 as a possible D gene (5 bases). Per the germline V gene, CDR1 is MGHRA and CDR2 is YSYEKL. This CDR3 comprises 16 residues. Trimming cost V 1 base and J 4 bases, with 17 bases left between them. The chain's CDR3 is CASSQGPAVLEYEQYF. The CDR3 DNA is TGCGCCAGCAGCCAAGGTCCAGCGGTCTTAGAATACGAGCAGTACTTC.